A single sample gave rise to the 12 T cell receptor beta chains below, sequenced in a study of blood T cell repertoires in COVID-19. This table comes from immunoSEQ multiplex PCR, and its TCRdb copy is limited to in-frame clones, with some not included. The repertoire consists of hundreds of thousands of clones, with 89% occurring once and the leading ten covering less than 3.5%. The sequenced sample was PBMCs or T cells enriched from blood (not recorded which). All receptors come from a woman between 50 and 59 years old who had been exposed to COVID-19.

This chain connects TRBV18 to TRBJ1-2; tentatively, D is TRBD1 (5 bases). Per the germline V gene, CDR1 is KGHSH and CDR2 is LQKENI. V was shortened by 5 bases and J by 4 bases, with 14 bases between the two germline ends. There are 14 residues in the CDR3. The CDR3 DNA is TGTGCCAGCTCAGCCCCAGGGCAGGCCTATGGCTACACCTTC. The encoded protein is CASSAPGQAYGYTF. The full variable domain, with the rest looked up from reference TRBV18 and TRBJ1-2, is NAGVMQNPRHLVRRRGQEARLRCSPMKGHSHVYWYRQLPEEGLKFMVYLQKENIIDESGMPKERFSAEFPKEGPSILRIQQVVRGDSAAYFCASSAPGQAYGYTFGSGTRLTVV.

The chain is built from TRBV7-9 and TRBJ1-2; 7 bases are a match to TRBD1. The trim removed 3 bases at V and 6 bases at J, leaving 4 bases unmatched. CDR1 SEHNR and CDR2 FQNEAQ come from the germline V gene (reference sequence). This CDR3 is built from 13 residues. The CDR3 protein is CASSFRGQDGYTF. CDR3 bases: TGTGCCAGCAGCTTTAGAGGACAGGATGGCTACACCTTC.

The CDR3, as DNA: TGTGCCAGCAGTAGCCAGGGACAAATCCGCAATTCACCCCTCCACTTT. Protein sequence: CASSSQGQIRNSPLHF. The chain joins TRBV28 to TRBJ1-6; D might be TRBD1 (6 bases). V was clipped by 5 bases and J by 7 bases, with 18 bases between them. CDR3 length: 16 residues. Germline V gives CDR1 MDHEN, CDR2 SYDVKM.

The chain links TRBV6-5 to TRBJ1-1, with a tentative D call TRBD1 (5 bases). Per the germline V gene, CDR1 is MNHEY and CDR2 is SVGAGI. The CDR3 is 14 amino acids. V lost 4 bases, J lost 5 bases, and 14 bases lay in between. The chain's CDR3 is CASSLGAQPTEAFF. CDR3 bases: TGTGCCAGCAGTTTAGGGGCGCAACCTACTGAAGCTTTCTTT.

The V gene is TRBV9, the J gene TRBJ2-7; 8 positions agree with TRBD1. V trimming: 6 bases; J trimming: 5 bases; junction bases outside the gene matches: 13. Germline V gives CDR1 SGDLS, CDR2 YYNGEE. The length of the CDR3 is 15 residues. The CDR3 coding sequence is TGTGCCAGCATCAAAACTCGGACAGGGAAGGACGAGCAGTACTTC. Translating it yields CASIKTRTGKDEQYF. Full variable domain (missing parts from reference TRBV9 and TRBJ2-7): DSGVTQTPKHLITATGQRVTLRCSPRSGDLSVYWYQQSLDQGLQFLIQYYNGEERAKGNILERFSAQQFPDLHSELNLSSLELGDSALYFCASIKTRTGKDEQYFGPGTRLTVT.

The V gene is TRBV12-3 or TRBV12-4, the J gene TRBJ1-2; a weak D match, TRBD1 (5 bases). The CDR3 runs to 12 residues. V was cut by 5 bases and J by 4 bases, with 8 bases left in between. The CDR3: CASSAQGYGYTF. The CDR3 DNA sequence: TGTGCCAGCAGTGCCCAGGGCTATGGCTACACCTTC.

In its sample, this clone was seen once. V gene TRBV6-5 combines with J gene TRBJ2-7; the match to TRBD2 covers 8 bases. The CDR3 extends over 12 amino acids. CDR1 MNHEY and CDR2 SVGAGI come from the germline V gene. Trimming at V came to 6 bases and at J to 7 bases, leaving 5 bases not matched to a gene. CDR3: CASRGAGGEQYF. The CDR3 DNA is TGTGCCAGCAGGGGGGCGGGGGGTGAGCAGTACTTC.

The chain has TRBV27 and TRBJ1-3; 8 bases agree with TRBD1. CDR1 and CDR2 from the germline V gene are MNHEY and SMNVEV (reference sequence). The CDR3 is made up of 18 amino acids. J lost 0 bases, V lost 6 bases, and 13 bases had no gene match. This chain's CDR3 is CASRKTGAGGYSGNTIYF. CDR3 DNA: TGTGCCAGCAGGAAGACAGGGGCGGGTGGGTACTCTGGAAACACCATATATTTT.

The V and J genes are TRBV10-3 and TRBJ2-1; the match to TRBD1 covers 9 bases. The length of the CDR3 is 15 residues. Germline V lookup: CDR1 ENHRY, CDR2 SYGVKD. V shed 6 bases and J 4 bases; nucleotides not matched to a gene: 7. CDR3 coding DNA: TGTGCCATCAGGGGTACAGGGGGCGGGTACAATGAGCAGTTCTTC. This codes for CAIRGTGGGYNEQFF.

This sequence joins TRBV6-1 and TRBJ1-5; 7 bases are a match to TRBD1. V lost 1 base, J lost 2 bases, and 2 bases stayed unmatched. The CDR3 consists of 15 residues. Germline CDR1 is MNHNS and CDR2 is SASEGT. The chain's CDR3 is CASSEVGQGNQPQHF. The CDR3 nucleotides are TGTGCCAGCAGTGAAGTCGGACAGGGCAATCAGCCCCAGCATTTT.

The chain recombines TRBV16 with TRBJ2-1, with D maybe TRBD1 (6 bases). The V end was cut by 1 base, the J end by 11 bases, with 12 bases between. This CDR3 contains 13 residues. Germline V gives CDR1 KGHSY, CDR2 FQNENV. The CDR3 region has the DNA TGTGCCAGCAGCCAATTTGAGGGACAAAAGCAGTTCTTC. This translates into CASSQFEGQKQFF.

CDR3 sequence (DNA): TGTGCCAGCAGTTTTGGACAGGGCTCCTATGGCTACACCTTC. Translated: CASSFGQGSYGYTF. The genes are TRBV6-5 and TRBJ1-2; 8 bases match TRBD1. CDR1 is MNHEY and CDR2 is SVGAGI in the germline V gene. The CDR3 contains 14 residues. V shed 4 bases, J shed 4 bases, and the junction held 5 bases outside the gene matches.